These 13 T cell receptor beta chains were all obtained from the same sample, sequenced in a study of cytotoxic CD8 clonotypes in ibrutinib-treated CLL. Profiling relied on immunoSEQ multiplex PCR, and the TCRdb table lists in-frame clones only, not all of them. The table includes 33,000 or so clones, roughly 50% detected once. The sample consisted of PBMCs, taken before ibrutinib treatment. These receptors all come from a human donor with chronic lymphocytic leukemia.

This chain's CDR3 is CASSYEGVNGYTF. As DNA, the CDR3 is TGTGCCAGCAGTTACGAGGGGGTTAATGGCTACACCTTC. The V gene is TRBV6-6, the J gene TRBJ1-2; a weak D match, TRBD1 (6 bases). CDR3 length: 13 amino acids. V was clipped by 2 bases and J by 6 bases, with 10 bases between them. The germline V gene has CDR1 MNHNY and CDR2 SVGAGI (reference sequence).

This chain joins TRBV19 and TRBJ1-5; 7 positions match TRBD1. Germline CDR1 and CDR2: LNHDA and SQIVND (reference sequence). After removal of 5 bases from V and 1 base from J, the junction contained 8 bases not matched to a gene. The CDR3 covers 16 residues. This chain's CDR3 is CASSPRQGGSNQPQHF. The CDR3 DNA reads as TGTGCCAGTAGTCCCAGACAGGGTGGCAGCAATCAGCCCCAGCATTTT.

V is TRBV6-5 and J is TRBJ1-5; a weak D match, TRBD1 (5 bases). CDR1 and CDR2 (germline): MNHEY, SVGAGI. The V gene lost 5 bases and the J gene lost 5 bases, with 13 bases spanning the gap. CDR3 size: 14 residues. The CDR3 nucleotides read TGTGCCAGCAGTCCCCTGGTAGGGGATCAGCCCCAGCATTTT. It specifies CASSPLVGDQPQHF.

The chain joins TRBV7-9 to TRBJ1-1; 7 bases align to TRBD1. J was trimmed by 5 bases and V by 3 bases; bases with no gene match: 9. This CDR3 comprises 15 residues. Per germline, CDR1 SEHNR and CDR2 FQNEAQ (reference sequence). The CDR3 protein is CASSFSGTAKTEAFF. CDR3 in DNA: TGTGCCAGCAGCTTCTCCGGGACAGCGAAAACTGAAGCTTTCTTT.

V and J are TRBV7-2 and TRBJ1-2, with 10 bases identical to TRBD1. This CDR3 region has 14 residues. The junction had 2 bases not matched to a gene; V was cut back by 0 bases and J by 7 bases. Per the germline V gene, CDR1 is SGHTA and CDR2 is FQGNSA. CDR3 nucleotide sequence: TGTGCCAGCAGCTTAGCTTGGACAGGGGGTGGCTACACCTTC. Translated, it gives CASSLAWTGGGYTF. Full variable domain (rest looked up from reference TRBV7-2 and TRBJ1-2): GAGVSQSPSNKVTEKGKDVELRCDPISGHTALYWYRQSLGQGLEFLIYFQGNSAPDKSGLPSDRFSAERTGGSVSTLTIQRTQQEDSAVYLCASSLAWTGGGYTFGSGTRLTVV.

This clone was counted a few times. The V call is TRBV29-1, the J call TRBJ1-2; D is undetermined. Deletions cut 1 base from V and 5 bases from J, with 5 bases between. The germline CDR1 and CDR2 sequences are SQVTM and ANQGSEA. The CDR3 spans 11 residues. The CDR3 loop reads CSVEGSYGYTF. For the CDR3, the DNA is TGCAGCGTTGAAGGCTCATATGGCTACACCTTC.

The chain combines TRBV9 with TRBJ2-5; maybe TRBD1 (6 bases). Trimming took off 2 bases at V and 1 base at J, with 6 bases between the two ends. Per the germline V gene, CDR1 is SGDLS and CDR2 is YYNGEE. This CDR3 has 13 residues. The CDR3 sequence: CASSVDSQETQYF. In DNA, the CDR3 is TGTGCCAGCAGCGTGGACAGCCAAGAGACCCAGTACTTC. The full variable domain, its missing parts supplied by reference TRBV9 and TRBJ2-5, is DSGVTQTPKHLITATGQRVTLRCSPRSGDLSVYWYQQSLDQGLQFLIQYYNGEERAKGNILERFSAQQFPDLHSELNLSSLELGDSALYFCASSVDSQETQYFGPGTRLLVL.

The chain is built from TRBV7-9 and TRBJ1-1; D gene uncertain. CDR1 and CDR2 from the germline V gene are SEHNR and FQNEAQ (reference sequence). Trimming took off 3 bases at V and 0 bases at J, with 8 bases between the two ends. The CDR3 covers 14 residues. The CDR3 DNA follows: TGTGCCAGCAGCTTCCGGGATATGAACACTGAAGCTTTCTTT. Its translation is CASSFRDMNTEAFF.

The chain joins TRBV21-1 to TRBJ2-1. TRBV21-1 is deemed a pseudogene. The CDR3 length is 17 residues. The CDR3 DNA reads as TGTGCCAGCAGCAGGGGACCCGCGGAGGGGGAAACAAATGAGCAGTTCTTC. Translation gives CASSRGPAEGETNEQFF.

This clone was seen just once. The chain links TRBV6-5 to TRBJ1-5; D gene uncertain. Germline assignment: CDR1 MNHEY and CDR2 SVGAGI. With 5 bases removed from V and 7 bases from J, the gap between germline ends came to 12 bases. This CDR3 is 13 amino acids long. The chain's CDR3 is CASSRGIFQPQHF. The CDR3, as DNA: TGTGCCAGCAGTCGCGGGATCTTCCAGCCCCAGCATTTT.

Only a few counts were recorded for this clone. The V call is TRBV6-5, the J call TRBJ1-2; tentative D call: TRBD1 (5 bases). The CDR3 consists of 15 residues. Germline assignment: CDR1 MNHEY and CDR2 SVGAGI. Between the trimmed V and J ends, which lost 5 bases and 4 bases, there was a span of 17 bases. CDR3 loop: CASSRDGTPTYGYTF. The DNA for the CDR3 is TGTGCCAGCAGTCGGGACGGGACCCCGACCTATGGCTACACCTTC.

The chain employs TRBV19 and TRBJ2-2; TRBD2 agrees at 7 bases. Germline V gives CDR1 LNHDA, CDR2 SQIVND (reference sequence). J lost 3 bases, V lost 5 bases, and 9 bases had no gene match. The CDR3 consists of 16 residues. As DNA, the CDR3 is TGTGCCAGTAGTCCTCGGGGGGTCCCTCACACCGGGGAGCTGTTTTTT. It yields the protein CASSPRGVPHTGELFF.

The chain joins TRBV19 to TRBJ1-4, with D tentatively TRBD1 (6 bases). The CDR3 consists of 12 residues. V shed 3 bases and J shed 7 bases, with 6 bases lying between them. CDR1 is LNHDA, CDR2 SQIVND, per germline (reference sequence). CDR3 protein: CASSIRGEKLFF. The CDR3 coding sequence is TGTGCCAGTAGTATCAGGGGTGAAAAACTGTTTTTT.